This T cell receptor (beta chain) was captured in a study of cytomegalovirus exposure and HLA in healthy donors. About the study: Out of approximately 170 million T cells, an earlier analysis found 117 million unique TCR beta sequences in total.

The PCR made use of 60 Vbeta and 13 Jbeta primers. Sequencing used immunoSEQ multiplex PCR; TCRdb keeps in-frame clones, though not all of them. The repertoire consists of some 85,000 clones, with over 70% occurring once and the leading ten covering about 3%. Germline V CDR1 and CDR2: MGHDK, SYGVNS. The CDR3 loop spans 13 amino acids. With V trimmed by 7 bases and J by 3 bases, 1 base remained unmatched. V gene TRBV25-1 combines with J gene TRBJ2-1; 9 positions match TRBD2. Material for sequencing was PBMCs. The clonotype was recovered from a man aged 40-49 years in good health and CMV-seronegative. This CDR3 reads CASTSGDYNEQFF. The CDR3 nucleotides read TGTGCCAGCACTAGCGGGGACTACAATGAGCAGTTCTTC.